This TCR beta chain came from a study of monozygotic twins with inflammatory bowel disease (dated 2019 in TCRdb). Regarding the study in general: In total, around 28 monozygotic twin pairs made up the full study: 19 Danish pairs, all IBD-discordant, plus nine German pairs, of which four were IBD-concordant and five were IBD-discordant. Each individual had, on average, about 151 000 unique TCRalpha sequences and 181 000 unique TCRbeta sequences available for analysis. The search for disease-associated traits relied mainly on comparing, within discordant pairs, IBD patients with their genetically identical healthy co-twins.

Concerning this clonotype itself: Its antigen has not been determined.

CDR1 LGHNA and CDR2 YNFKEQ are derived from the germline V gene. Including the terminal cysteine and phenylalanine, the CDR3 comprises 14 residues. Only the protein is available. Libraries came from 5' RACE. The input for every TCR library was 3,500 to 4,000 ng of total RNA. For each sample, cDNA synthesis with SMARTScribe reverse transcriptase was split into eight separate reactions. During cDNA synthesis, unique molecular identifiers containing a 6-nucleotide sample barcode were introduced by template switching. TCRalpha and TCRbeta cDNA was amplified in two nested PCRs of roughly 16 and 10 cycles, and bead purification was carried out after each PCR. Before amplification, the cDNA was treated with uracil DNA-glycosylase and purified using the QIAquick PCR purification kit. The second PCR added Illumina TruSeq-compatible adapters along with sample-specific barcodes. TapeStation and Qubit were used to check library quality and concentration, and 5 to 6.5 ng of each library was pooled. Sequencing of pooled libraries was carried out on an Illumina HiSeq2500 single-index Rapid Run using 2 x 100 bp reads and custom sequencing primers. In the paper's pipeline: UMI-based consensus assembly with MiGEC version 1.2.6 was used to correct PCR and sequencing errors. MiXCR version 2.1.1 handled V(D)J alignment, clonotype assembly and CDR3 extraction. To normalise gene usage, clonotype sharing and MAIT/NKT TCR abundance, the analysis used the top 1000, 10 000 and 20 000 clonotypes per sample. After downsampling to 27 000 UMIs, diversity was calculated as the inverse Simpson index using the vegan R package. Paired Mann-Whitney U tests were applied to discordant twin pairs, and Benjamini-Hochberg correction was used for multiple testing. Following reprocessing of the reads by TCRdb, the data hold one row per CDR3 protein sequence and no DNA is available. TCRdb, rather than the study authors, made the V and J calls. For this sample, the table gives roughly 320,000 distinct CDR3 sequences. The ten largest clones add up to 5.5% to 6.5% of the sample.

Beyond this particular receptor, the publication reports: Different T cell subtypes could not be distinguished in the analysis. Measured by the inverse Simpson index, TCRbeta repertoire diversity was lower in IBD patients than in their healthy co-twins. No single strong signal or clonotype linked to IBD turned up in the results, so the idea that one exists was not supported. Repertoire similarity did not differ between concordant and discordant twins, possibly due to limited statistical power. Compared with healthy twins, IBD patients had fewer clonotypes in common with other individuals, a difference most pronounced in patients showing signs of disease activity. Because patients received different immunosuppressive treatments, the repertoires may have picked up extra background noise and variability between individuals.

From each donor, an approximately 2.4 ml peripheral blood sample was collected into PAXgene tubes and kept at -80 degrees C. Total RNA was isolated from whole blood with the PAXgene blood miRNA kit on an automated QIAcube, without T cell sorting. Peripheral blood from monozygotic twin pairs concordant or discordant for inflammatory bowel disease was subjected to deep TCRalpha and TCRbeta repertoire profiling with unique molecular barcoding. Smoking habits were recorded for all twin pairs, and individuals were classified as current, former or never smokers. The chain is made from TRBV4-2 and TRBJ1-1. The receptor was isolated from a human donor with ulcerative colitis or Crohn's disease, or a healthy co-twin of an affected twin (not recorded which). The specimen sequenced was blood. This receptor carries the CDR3 CASSPRGRDTEAFF.